This T cell receptor (beta chain) was identified in a study of blood T cell repertoires in COVID-19. Study information: Both acute and convalescent COVID-19 samples were obtained from the United States, Italy and Spain. T cells, B-cell-depleted T cells, or PBMCs provided the cDNA or gDNA that served as material.

This clone was observed once. Trimming removed 1 base from V and 6 bases from J, with 19 bases in between. Per germline, CDR1 SGHRS and CDR2 YFSETQ. The CDR3 spans 16 residues. Per the original data handling: Counts of nucleated cells, estimated from reference gene primer amplification, were obtained. Sequencing was performed with immunoSEQ multiplex PCR; in TCRdb, only in-frame clones are kept and a portion is missing. V and J calls and clone size are copied from that table; D and trimming were computed from the DNA. Of 200,000 to 250,000 clones detected, approximately 82% appear once; the ten largest clones hold over 9.5%.

The origin of this receptor is a woman between 35 and 50 years old with acute or convalescent COVID-19. V is TRBV5-1 and J is TRBJ1-2; perhaps TRBD1 as D (6 bases). Sequencing used peripheral blood. CDR3 protein: CASSLRSGAPSDGYTF. Written as DNA, the CDR3 is TGCGCCAGCAGCTTGCGGTCAGGGGCGCCCAGTGATGGCTACACCTTC.